This TCR beta chain was sequenced for a study of response to subunit inactivated influenza vaccine. Using its own MiXCR run on the RT-PCR reads, TCRdb lists one record per CDR3 protein. The table shows 150,000 to 200,000 distinct CDR3 sequences, with 9.5% to 12% occurring only once. Trimming removed 3 bases from V and 4 bases from J, with 10 bases in between. The CDR3 sequence is 14 residues long. Germline V gives CDR1 MNHEY, CDR2 SMNVEV (reference sequence). Sequenced here: CD8+ T cells sorted from PBMCs, sampled roughly 24 months after vaccination. This chain links TRBV27 with TRBJ1-5, with D perhaps TRBD1 (5 bases). This TCR derives from a man aged 50 to 69 who received an inactivated influenza vaccine. CDR3 nucleotides: TGTGCCAGCAGTTTGTCCAGGGCGAATCAGCCCCAGCATTTT. The encoded protein is CASSLSRANQPQHF.